This is a list of T cell receptor beta chains from one sample in a study of T cell responses to AZD1222 COVID-19 vaccine. Here immunoSEQ multiplex PCR was the method, and the copy in TCRdb shows in-frame clones only, minus some. This table holds some 130,000 clones, over 75% found once. The sequencing here drew on peripheral blood, taken on day 0 of AZD1222 vaccination. All receptors derive from an adult in good health. Both conserved end residues are part of each CDR3. Fields, in order: clone size, V gene, J gene, D gene, CDR3 DNA, CDR3 protein. D genes are given only for firm matches. Not every row has a clone size; where given, it reads once, few, many or a size class.

clone_size: -; v_call: TRBV18; j_call: TRBJ1-2; d_call: -; cdr3_nt: TGTGCCAGCTCACCCGAGACAGGAGCCTATGGCTACACCTTC; cdr3_aa: CASSPETGAYGYTF
clone_size: -; v_call: TRBV9; j_call: TRBJ2-2; d_call: -; cdr3_nt: TGTGCCAGCAGCGTCCCAGCCCAGGGACTTGACACCGGGGAGCTGTTTTTT; cdr3_aa: CASSVPAQGLDTGELFF
clone_size: -; v_call: TRBV28; j_call: TRBJ2-7; d_call: -; cdr3_nt: TGTGCCAGCAGCCCAAGGGGCTATCACGATCTCGAGCAGTACTTC; cdr3_aa: CASSPRGYHDLEQYF
clone_size: -; v_call: TRBV18; j_call: TRBJ2-1; d_call: -; cdr3_nt: TGTGCCAGCTCACCCTCCTCGGGCACGAAGTACAATGAGCAGTTCTTC; cdr3_aa: CASSPSSGTKYNEQFF
clone_size: once; v_call: TRBV7-9; j_call: TRBJ2-7; d_call: -; cdr3_nt: TGTGCCAGCAGCCCCCAGGGGGGCTACGAGCAGTACTTC; cdr3_aa: CASSPQGGYEQYF
clone_size: few; v_call: TRBV6-2/TRBV6-3; j_call: TRBJ2-7; d_call: TRBD2; cdr3_nt: TGTGCCAGCAGTCTCCTTAGCGGGGGTTCCTACGAGCAGTACTTC; cdr3_aa: CASSLLSGGSYEQYF
clone_size: -; v_call: TRBV6-6; j_call: TRBJ2-7; d_call: TRBD2; cdr3_nt: TGTGCCAGCAGGAGTAGCGGGACCTCCTACGAGCAGTACTTC; cdr3_aa: CASRSSGTSYEQYF
clone_size: few; v_call: TRBV19; j_call: TRBJ1-2; d_call: TRBD1; cdr3_nt: TGTGCCAGTACCCCTGACAGGGCCCCCTATGGCTACACCTTC; cdr3_aa: CASTPDRAPYGYTF
clone_size: -; v_call: TRBV5-4; j_call: TRBJ2-3; d_call: -; cdr3_nt: TGTGCCAGCAGCTTGACAGCTAGCACAGATACGCAGTATTTT; cdr3_aa: CASSLTASTDTQYF
clone_size: -; v_call: TRBV9; j_call: TRBJ1-6; d_call: -; cdr3_nt: TGTGCCAGCAGCACGACCAGGGCCGGATCACCCCTCCACTTT; cdr3_aa: CASSTTRAGSPLHF
clone_size: few; v_call: TRBV6-1; j_call: TRBJ1-5; d_call: -; cdr3_nt: TGTGCCAGCAGTGAAACAGGTAGCAATCAGCCCCAGCATTTT; cdr3_aa: CASSETGSNQPQHF
clone_size: once; v_call: TRBV19; j_call: TRBJ1-2; d_call: TRBD1; cdr3_nt: TGTGCCAGTAGTATCCCCGGGACAGGGGTCTCGAACTATGGCTACACCTTC; cdr3_aa: CASSIPGTGVSNYGYTF
clone_size: -; v_call: TRBV15; j_call: TRBJ2-5; d_call: -; cdr3_nt: TGTGCCACCAGCAGAGATCCAGGGGTTGGAGAGACCCAGTACTTC; cdr3_aa: CATSRDPGVGETQYF
clone_size: -; v_call: TRBV9; j_call: TRBJ2-1; d_call: TRBD2; cdr3_nt: TGTGCCAGCAGCGTAGTAAGCGGGGGGGCCAATGAGCAGTTCTTC; cdr3_aa: CASSVVSGGANEQFF
clone_size: -; v_call: TRBV7-2; j_call: TRBJ2-3; d_call: -; cdr3_nt: TGTGCCAGCAGCTTAGTAACACTAGGACTCACTTCGGGAGATACGCAGTATTTT; cdr3_aa: CASSLVTLGLTSGDTQYF
clone_size: -; v_call: TRBV7-2; j_call: TRBJ1-2; d_call: -; cdr3_nt: TGTGCCAGCAGTACCGGGACCTTGGATGGCTACACCTTC; cdr3_aa: CASSTGTLDGYTF
clone_size: -; v_call: TRBV27; j_call: TRBJ1-4; d_call: -; cdr3_nt: TGTGCCAGCAGTTTGGGACGGAATTATAATGAAAAACTGTTTTTT; cdr3_aa: CASSLGRNYNEKLFF
clone_size: -; v_call: TRBV20-1; j_call: TRBJ1-4; d_call: -; cdr3_nt: TGCAGCTCAGGGACTGGTGAAAAACTGTTTTTT; cdr3_aa: CSSGTGEKLFF
clone_size: -; v_call: TRBV10-3; j_call: TRBJ1-2; d_call: TRBD1; cdr3_nt: TGTGCCATCAGTGCAGGGGGCTATGGCTACACCTTC; cdr3_aa: CAISAGGYGYTF
clone_size: -; v_call: TRBV9; j_call: TRBJ1-2; d_call: -; cdr3_nt: TGTGCCAGCAGCGTAGGGGAGGGCTGGACTAACTATGGCTACACCTTC; cdr3_aa: CASSVGEGWTNYGYTF
clone_size: -; v_call: TRBV9; j_call: TRBJ1-5; d_call: -; cdr3_nt: TGTGCCAGCAGCGTCACGGAGGGCAATCAGCCCCAGCATTTT; cdr3_aa: CASSVTEGNQPQHF
clone_size: -; v_call: TRBV19; j_call: TRBJ1-3; d_call: -; cdr3_nt: TGTGCCAGTAATCCAACAGGGAGTGGAAACACCATATATTTT; cdr3_aa: CASNPTGSGNTIYF
clone_size: -; v_call: TRBV2; j_call: TRBJ2-1; d_call: -; cdr3_nt: TGTGCCAGCAGCCCGACACGTGAGCAGTTCTTC; cdr3_aa: CASSPTREQFF
clone_size: once; v_call: TRBV29-1; j_call: TRBJ2-7; d_call: TRBD1; cdr3_nt: TGCAGCGTCGGGACAGGGGTACACGAGCAGTACTTC; cdr3_aa: CSVGTGVHEQYF
clone_size: -; v_call: TRBV21-1; j_call: TRBJ1-6; d_call: -; cdr3_nt: TGTGCCAGCACCAGGATTGGGGAAGAATATAATTCACCCCTCCACTTT; cdr3_aa: CASTRIGEEYNSPLHF
clone_size: -; v_call: TRBV11-2; j_call: TRBJ2-7; d_call: -; cdr3_nt: TGTGCCAGCAAGCTGAGAGGACAGTCCTCGGGGGAGCAGTACTTC; cdr3_aa: CASKLRGQSSGEQYF
clone_size: -; v_call: TRBV24-1; j_call: TRBJ1-2; d_call: -; cdr3_nt: TGTGCCACCAGTGACCAAAGGTATGGCTACACCTTC; cdr3_aa: CATSDQRYGYTF
clone_size: -; v_call: TRBV24-1; j_call: TRBJ2-1; d_call: TRBD2; cdr3_nt: TGTGCCACCAGCAACGGGCGGGGGGGCAATGATGAGCAGTTCTTC; cdr3_aa: CATSNGRGGNDEQFF
clone_size: few; v_call: TRBV11-2; j_call: TRBJ1-5; d_call: -; cdr3_nt: TGTGCCAGCAGCTTAACCAACAATCAGCCCCAGCATTTT; cdr3_aa: CASSLTNNQPQHF
clone_size: -; v_call: TRBV28; j_call: TRBJ1-5; d_call: -; cdr3_nt: TGTGCCAGCAGTTTGGGGAGTAGCAATCAGCCCCAGCATTTT; cdr3_aa: CASSLGSSNQPQHF
clone_size: -; v_call: TRBV6-5; j_call: TRBJ1-4; d_call: -; cdr3_nt: TGTGCCAGCAGTTACTCGGGGAGGGGTAATGAAAAACTGTTTTTT; cdr3_aa: CASSYSGRGNEKLFF
clone_size: -; v_call: TRBV9; j_call: TRBJ1-1; d_call: -; cdr3_nt: TGTGCCAGCAGCCCTCATCGGCTGAACACTGAAGCTTTCTTT; cdr3_aa: CASSPHRLNTEAFF
clone_size: -; v_call: TRBV19; j_call: TRBJ2-7; d_call: TRBD1; cdr3_nt: TGTGCCAGTAGCCCGGGACAGGGCGGCCCCTACGAGCAGTACTTC; cdr3_aa: CASSPGQGGPYEQYF